This T cell receptor beta chain comes out of a study of T cell responses to AZD1222 COVID-19 vaccine (dated by TCRdb to the early 2020s). Study-level background: A total of 233 trial participants underwent TCR sequencing, of whom around 200 received two doses of AZD1222 and some 26 received two doses of the MenACWY control vaccine. Trial participants were enrolled by age into 18-55, 56-69 and 70-plus year subgroups, with 148, 28 and 57 TCR-sequenced participants respectively.

Broader findings and caveats from the paper: After two AZD1222 doses, spike-specific TCR breadth and depth were significantly higher than at day 0 and than in MenACWY recipients. Vaccine-associated CD4 TCRs spanned the whole spike protein, with dominant responses in regions 160-218 and 743-854. Only five to seven AZD1222 recipients were SARS-CoV-2 seropositive at baseline, limiting conclusions about previously exposed vaccinees. Nearly half of unique spike-specific TCRs reportedly recognized epitopes outside regions mutated in the B.1.351 and B.1.1.7 variants. Because no day 14 peak-response samples were available, the repertoires could be characterized only after the peak T cell response. The 56-69-year group was small, and its depth increase did not reach significance, likely because of low power. Most participants were white British and females outnumbered males, and the authors suggested that clonal diversity may have been underestimated.

The CDR3 regions of human TCRbeta chains were analyzed by immunosequencing. In the paper's pipeline: Repertoire TCRs were matched against a reference library of SARS-CoV-2-specific TCRs generated with the MIRA antigen-specificity platform. Breadth was defined as the fraction of unique TCRs that were SARS-CoV-2-associated. Depth was defined as the fraction of total T cells that were SARS-CoV-2-associated. Using the MIRA data, each spike-specific TCR was assigned both to the spike region to which the TCR was reactive and to a CD4 or CD8 class. Log10-transformed breadth and depth values were compared by one-way ANOVA with Sidak's multiple comparisons tests. Here the immuneACCESS table is served through TCRdb, limited to in-frame sequences with V and J called. Missing clones are a known gap in these copies; in checked studies unresolved V genes cover under half, and the rest lacks a known reason. V, J and clone size reflect that table, while D and trimming were determined from the DNA. This sample gives about 160,000 clones in total; 91% of them show up just once. The top ten clonotypes cover about 4% of the sample.

CDR3 length: 15 amino acids, cysteine to phenylalanine. Of the read, only the CDR3 DNA is kept; its 45 bases are in frame from base 1. Trimming accounts for 1 base at V and 1 base at J, while the number of junction bases matched to no gene is 0. According to the germline V gene, CDR1 reads SGHNT and CDR2 reads YENEEA. The time point label on this specimen signifies: about 28 days (+/-7) after the second vaccine dose. AZD1222 recipients given second doses at about 4 weeks or at about 12 weeks were pooled, since spike-specific TCR depth and breadth were not found to differ between the two schedules. Vaccinee samples were obtained from the UK trials COV001 and COV002, which included a single-blind randomized controlled phase 2/3 trial of AZD1222 (ChAdOx1 nCoV-19) in healthy adults. For TCRbeta chain sequencing, PBMC samples were collected from trial participants at day 0 and at day 28 after the second dose.

Details on this clone: Its antigen target is currently unknown. No much larger clonotype is one base removed from it; base qualities were not supplied.

Sequenced here: peripheral blood, sampled 28 days after the second AZD1222 dose. The sequence is built from TRBV11-3 and TRBJ2-3, with 9 central nucleotides matching TRBD2. This TCR was recovered from an adult who received the AZD1222 COVID-19 vaccine. The bases are TGTGCCAGCAGCTTAGGGACTAGCGGCACAGATACGCAGTATTTT. This codes for CASSLGTSGTDTQYF.